Presented here are 4 T cell receptor beta chains from one specimen sequenced in a study of T-cell reconstitution after alpha-beta-depleted transplantation in children. Preparation of the TCRbeta library involved a method that used unique molecular identifiers. TCRdb processed the PCR reads anew with MiXCR; each CDR3 protein has one entry. The sample lists hundreds of thousands of distinct CDR3 sequences, 13% occurring once. The sample here was PBMCs, mostly from graft donor cells, taken 360 days after TCRalphabeta/CD19-depleted stem cell transplant. These receptors came from a male patient younger than 18 who had a stem cell transplant for acute myeloid leukemia, so the T cells may come from the graft donor.

The rearrangement uses TRBV10-2 and TRBJ2-1, with 11 bases lining up with TRBD2. The CDR3 consists of 18 residues. Germline CDR1 and CDR2: WSHSY and SAAADI. Trimming took 2 bases from V and 4 from J; bases not matched to a gene: 10. CDR3 in DNA: TGCGCCAGCAGTGAGCCGACTAGCGGGATCTATTGGTACAATGAGCAGTTCTTC. Translation: CASSEPTSGIYWYNEQFF.

This clonotype was counted between two and nine times. The CDR3 DNA follows: TGCGCCAGCAGCCAAGAACCCAAGGTAAACACTGAAGCTTTCTTT. Translated: CASSQEPKVNTEAFF. V and J are TRBV4-3 and TRBJ1-1, with D unclear. Germline CDR1 reads LGHNA; CDR2 reads YSLEER. The CDR3 spans 15 residues. The V gene lost 0 bases and the J gene lost 2 bases, with 10 bases spanning the gap.

This clonotype showed up just a few times. The rearrangement joins TRBV28 to TRBJ1-1, with 11 bases aligning to TRBD1. Germline assignment: CDR1 MDHEN and CDR2 SYDVKM. Trimming at V came to 7 bases and at J to 3 bases, leaving 10 bases not matched to a gene. This CDR3 has 16 amino acids. CDR3 loop: CASNQGQGAWDTEAFF. Here the CDR3 DNA reads TGTGCCAGCAACCAAGGACAGGGGGCCTGGGACACTGAAGCTTTCTTT.

The chain is built from TRBV5-5 and TRBJ2-6; no firm D call. V dropped 1 base and J dropped 0 bases, with 5 bases sitting between them. The CDR3 has 15 residues. Germline V gene sequence: CDR1 SGHKS, CDR2 YYEKEE (reference sequence). The CDR3 sequence: CASSLLPSGANVLTF. CDR3 nucleotide sequence: TGTGCCAGCAGCTTGCTCCCCTCTGGGGCCAACGTCCTGACTTTC.